Below, 23 T cell receptor beta chains from the same sample are listed, as sequenced in a study of blood T cell repertoires in COVID-19. This table comes from immunoSEQ multiplex PCR, and its TCRdb copy is limited to in-frame clones, with some not included. The sample includes about 380,000 clones, over 65% of them seen just once. Sequencing used peripheral blood. The receptors originated from a human donor with acute or convalescent COVID-19. The donor label of this sample is uncertain.

The rearrangement joins TRBV4-2 to TRBJ1-2; 7 nucleotides line up with TRBD1. V lost 4 bases and J lost 6; bases outside the gene matches: 14. From germline, CDR1 is LGHNA and CDR2 YNFKEQ. There are 16 residues in the CDR3. CDR3 in DNA: TGTGCCAGCAGCCTCGCGTCTCCCCAGGGGGGTAATGGCTACACCTTC. It is translated as CASSLASPQGGNGYTF.

V usage is TRBV7-8 and J usage is TRBJ2-7; TRBD1 matches at 10 bases. The CDR3 length is 16 residues. The ends lost 4 bases at V and 4 bases at J; junction bases unmatched: 10. Germline values: CDR1 SGHVS, CDR2 FQNEAQ. The CDR3 DNA is TGTGCCAGCAGCTCTCTGGGGGACAGGGGAATATACGAGCAGTACTTC. Translating gives CASSSLGDRGIYEQYF.

V usage is TRBV19 and J usage is TRBJ1-5, with TRBD1 identical over 10 bases. The V segment lost 5 bases and the J segment 0 bases; nucleotides outside the gene matches: 16. Germline CDR1 is LNHDA and CDR2 is SQIVND (reference sequence). This CDR3 is 20 amino acids long. In nucleotides, the CDR3 is TGTGCCAGTAGTCCAACCCCACGGACAGGGGGATACTATAGCAATCAGCCCCAGCATTTT. This encodes CASSPTPRTGGYYSNQPQHF.

V is TRBV9 and J is TRBJ1-3, with D unresolved. V lost 0 bases to trimming and J lost 2 bases, with 9 bases between them. The germline CDR1 and CDR2 sequences are SGDLS and YYNGEE. This CDR3 has 15 amino acids. The chain's CDR3 is CASSVAVTPGNTIYF. The CDR3 nucleotides read TGTGCCAGCAGCGTAGCAGTTACCCCTGGAAACACCATATATTTT.

This clone occurred a few times. The rearrangement joins TRBV6-2 or TRBV6-3 to TRBJ1-2, with TRBD1 identical over 8 bases. Germline V gene sequence: CDR1 MNHEY, CDR2 SVGEGT. Losses at the gene ends were 5 bases for V and 5 bases for J; bases not matched to a gene: 10. CDR3 size: 15 residues. The CDR3 loop reads CASSGSGTGEYGYTF. CDR3 sequence (DNA): TGTGCCAGCAGTGGCTCCGGGACAGGTGAATATGGCTACACCTTC.

This CDR3 is CASSMRSDSPLHF. Written as DNA, the CDR3 is TGTGCCAGCAGCATGAGGTCGGATTCACCCCTCCACTTT. The chain couples TRBV11-1 to TRBJ1-6, with D hard to call. V gave up 5 bases and J gave up 8 bases, with 10 bases separating them. CDR1 is SGHAT and CDR2 is FQDESV in the germline V gene (reference sequence). The CDR3 has 13 residues.

This chain uses TRBV7-9 with TRBJ2-5; D remains ambiguous. Trimming shortened V by 4 bases and J by 2 bases, and 8 bases separated the two germline ends. This CDR3 spans 13 amino acids. The germline gives CDR1 SEHNR, CDR2 FQNEAQ (reference sequence). The CDR3 region has the DNA TGTGCCAGCAGCTGGAGTGAACAAGAGACCCAGTACTTC. Its protein is CASSWSEQETQYF. The variable domain in full, with the rest retrieved from reference TRBV7-9 and TRBJ2-5, is DTGVSQNPRHKITKRGQNVTFRCDPISEHNRLYWYRQTLGQGPEFLTYFQNEAQLEKSRLLSDRFSAERPKGSFSTLEIQRTEQGDSAMYLCASSWSEQETQYFGPGTRLLVL.

The J gene is TRBJ2-5, the V gene TRBV27, with 7 bases fitting TRBD1. Germline V CDR1 and CDR2: MNHEY, SMNVEV (reference sequence). The CDR3 is 14 amino acids. After removal of 5 bases from V and 1 base from J, the junction contained 4 bases not matched to a gene. The CDR3: CASSLTGVQETQYF. CDR3 nucleotides: TGTGCCAGCAGTCTAACAGGGGTCCAAGAGACCCAGTACTTC.

V is TRBV5-5 and J is TRBJ2-3; 8 nucleotides align to TRBD2. The CDR3 contains 13 residues. Germline V lookup: CDR1 SGHKS, CDR2 YYEKEE (reference sequence). The trim removed 4 bases at V and 3 bases at J, leaving 1 base unmatched. In DNA, the CDR3 is TGTGCCAGCAGCCGGGGGGGAACAGATACGCAGTATTTT. Protein sequence: CASSRGGTDTQYF.

The chain links TRBV7-9 to TRBJ1-4; D is unclear. Trimming removed 5 bases from V and 3 bases from J, with 10 bases in between. This CDR3 has 14 amino acids. Germline CDR1 is SEHNR and CDR2 is FQNEAQ (reference sequence). The DNA for the CDR3 is TGTGCCAGCAGCCCGATGGAGGCTAATGAAAAACTGTTTTTT. It is translated as CASSPMEANEKLFF. Drawing the rest from reference TRBV7-9 and TRBJ1-4, the complete variable domain is DTGVSQNPRHKITKRGQNVTFRCDPISEHNRLYWYRQTLGQGPEFLTYFQNEAQLEKSRLLSDRFSAERPKGSFSTLEIQRTEQGDSAMYLCASSPMEANEKLFFGSGTQLSVL.

A single count supports this clone. CDR3 sequence: CASSEGTGIYYGYTF. The CDR3 bases are TGTGCCAGCAGTGAAGGGACAGGGATTTACTATGGCTACACCTTC. The chain couples TRBV6-1 to TRBJ1-2; 8 bases map to TRBD1. The CDR3 consists of 15 residues. In germline, CDR1 is MNHNS, CDR2 SASEGT. V lost 1 base and J lost 3; bases outside the gene matches: 4.

This clone appeared a single time. The chain links TRBV2 to TRBJ2-7; D might be TRBD1 (6 bases). Per the germline V gene, CDR1 is SNHLY and CDR2 is FYNNEI. The CDR3 is made up of 14 amino acids. V lost 7 bases and J lost 5, with 18 bases in between. CDR3 residues: CASILTGTLHEQYF. CDR3 DNA: TGTGCCAGCATTCTCACCGGGACACTACACGAGCAGTACTTC.

This chain links TRBV18 with TRBJ2-6, with D possibly matching TRBD1 (7 bases). The CDR3 spans 21 residues. V lost 5 bases and J 2 bases, leaving 28 bases between the germline ends. Germline lookup yields CDR1 KGHSH and CDR2 LQKENI. The CDR3: CASSTSFSLDGGGPGANVLTF. Here the CDR3 DNA reads TGTGCCAGCTCAACATCTTTCAGTCTCGACGGAGGGGGCCCTGGGGCCAACGTCCTGACTTTC.

Remarks on this clone: Germline is not matched at one junction end, which may reflect a read error. The chain carries TRBV3-1 (or the pseudogene TRBV3-2) and TRBJ1-2; no clear D gene. The CDR3 sequence is 13 residues long. Germline V gives CDR1 LGHDT, CDR2 YNNKEL (reference sequence). This chain's CDR3 is CASSQDWRKPLAF. The CDR3 nucleotides are TGTGCCAGCAGCCAAGATTGGCGGAAACCCCTCGCCTTC.

V is TRBV19 and J is TRBJ2-1; TRBD1 is a possible D gene (5 bases). V was trimmed by 7 bases and J by 0 bases, leaving 16 bases between them. CDR1 and CDR2 from the germline V gene are LNHDA and SQIVND (reference sequence). The CDR3 length is 16 residues. CDR3 nucleotide sequence: TGTGCCAGTAACCCACCAGGGTCTAGCTCCTACAATGAGCAGTTCTTC. This sequence encodes CASNPPGSSSYNEQFF.

CDR3 protein: CASSLGTDNIPSGYTF. CDR3 nucleotide sequence: TGCGCCAGCAGCTTGGGGACAGACAATATTCCCAGTGGCTACACCTTC. The genes are TRBV5-1 and TRBJ1-2; possibly TRBD1 for D (6 bases). The CDR3 extends over 16 amino acids. Germline V gene data show CDR1 as SGHRS and CDR2 as YFSETQ. V dropped 0 bases and J dropped 7 bases, with 19 bases sitting between them.

The chain joins TRBV6-5 to TRBJ1-1; D is perhaps TRBD1 (5 bases). The CDR3 has 14 residues. CDR1 is MNHEY and CDR2 is SVGAGI in the germline V gene. The V gene lost 7 bases and the J gene lost 1 base, with 13 bases spanning the gap. In DNA, the CDR3 is TGTGCCAGCAAACCTCCTAGGGGGAACACTGAAGCTTTCTTT. It encodes CASKPPRGNTEAFF.

This clone was recorded only once. V gene TRBV27 combines with J gene TRBJ1-3, with D hard to call. Trimming cost V 3 bases and J 4 bases, with 7 bases left between them. In germline, CDR1 is MNHEY, CDR2 SMNVEV (reference sequence). The CDR3 is made up of 13 amino acids. The CDR3 nucleotides read TGTGCCAGCAGTTTTACCGGGGGAAACACCATATATTTT. It specifies CASSFTGGNTIYF.

This chain links TRBV3-1 (or the pseudogene TRBV3-2) with TRBJ2-4; D gene uncertain. From germline, CDR1 is LGHDT and CDR2 YNNKEL (reference sequence). The CDR3 has 13 amino acids. Trimming removed 1 base at V and 5 bases at J, with 6 bases between. As DNA, the CDR3 is TGTGCCAGCAGCCAAGGTTGGCAAAACATTCAGTACTTC. This sequence encodes CASSQGWQNIQYF.

The CDR3 reads CASSEGSWSGGFRSYEQYF. CDR3 coding DNA: TGTGCCAGCAGTGAAGGGTCTTGGAGCGGGGGGTTTCGCTCCTACGAGCAGTACTTC. V is TRBV6-1 and J is TRBJ2-7, with 9 nucleotides matching TRBD2. This CDR3 comprises 19 residues. Germline V gene data show CDR1 as MNHNS and CDR2 as SASEGT. Unmatched junction bases numbered 13, after V lost 1 base and J lost 0 bases.

CDR3 sequence reads: CASGLAGSFGRYEQYF. CDR3 DNA: TGTGCCAGCGGACTAGCGGGATCCTTTGGAAGGTACGAGCAGTACTTC. The chain couples TRBV2 to TRBJ2-7; 12 bases align to TRBD2. The CDR3 extends over 16 amino acids. Losses at the gene ends were 8 bases for V and 4 bases for J; bases not matched to a gene: 12. Germline lookup yields CDR1 SNHLY and CDR2 FYNNEI.

The rearrangement joins TRBV19 to TRBJ1-2; 7 bases fit TRBD1. From germline, CDR1 is LNHDA and CDR2 SQIVND (reference sequence). The CDR3 covers 15 residues. Trimming at V came to 8 bases and at J to 2 bases, leaving 11 bases not matched to a gene. The DNA for the CDR3 is TGTGCCAGTCATCACCCCGTGACAGGGAACTATGGCTACACCTTC. It translates to CASHHPVTGNYGYTF.

This chain joins TRBV6-2 or TRBV6-3 and TRBJ2-4; 7 nucleotides match TRBD2. CDR1 is MNHEY, CDR2 SVGEGT, per germline. With 0 bases clipped from V and 7 bases from J, the junction kept 18 bases outside the gene matches. This CDR3 spans 19 amino acids. The CDR3 protein is CASSYSRGVGEGSVNIQYF. The CDR3 nucleotides read TGTGCCAGCAGTTACTCGAGAGGGGTTGGGGAGGGCTCAGTGAACATTCAGTACTTC.